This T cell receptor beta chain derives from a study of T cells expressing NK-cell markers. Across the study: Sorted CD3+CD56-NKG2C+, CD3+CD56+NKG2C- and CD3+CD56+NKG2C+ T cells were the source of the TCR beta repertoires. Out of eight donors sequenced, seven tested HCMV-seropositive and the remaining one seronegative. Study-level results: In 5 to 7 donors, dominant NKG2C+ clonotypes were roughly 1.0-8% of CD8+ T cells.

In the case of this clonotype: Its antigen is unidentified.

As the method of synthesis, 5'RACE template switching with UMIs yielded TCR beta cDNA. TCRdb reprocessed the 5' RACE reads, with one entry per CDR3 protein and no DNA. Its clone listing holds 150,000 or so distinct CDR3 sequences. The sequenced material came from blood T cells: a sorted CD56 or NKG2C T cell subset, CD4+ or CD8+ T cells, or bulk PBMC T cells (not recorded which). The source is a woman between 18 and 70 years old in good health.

The CDR3 spells CASSLNRNGDEAFF. V usage is TRBV5-1 and J usage is TRBJ1-1; the TRBD1 assignment by TCRdb is unverifiable without DNA. Germline CDR1 is SGHRS and CDR2 is YFSETQ. The CDR3 is made up of 14 amino acids. Full variable domain (remainder filled in from reference TRBV5-1 and TRBJ1-1): KAGVTQTPRYLIKTRGQQVTLSCSPISGHRSVSWYQQTPGQGLQFLFEYFSETQRNKGNFPGRFSGRQFSNSRSEMNVSTLELGDSALYLCASSLNRNGDEAFFGQGTRLTVV.